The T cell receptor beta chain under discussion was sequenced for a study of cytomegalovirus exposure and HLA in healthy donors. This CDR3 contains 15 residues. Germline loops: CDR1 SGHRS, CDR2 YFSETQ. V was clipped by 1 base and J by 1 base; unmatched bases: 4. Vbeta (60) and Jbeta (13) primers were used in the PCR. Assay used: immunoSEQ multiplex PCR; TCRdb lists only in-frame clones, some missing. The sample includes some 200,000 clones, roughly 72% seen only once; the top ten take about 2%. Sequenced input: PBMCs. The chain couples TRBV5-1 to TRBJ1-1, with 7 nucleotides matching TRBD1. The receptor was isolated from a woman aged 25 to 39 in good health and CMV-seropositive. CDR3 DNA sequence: TGCGCCAGCAGCTTGATCGGGACAGAGAACACTGAAGCTTTCTTT. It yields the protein CASSLIGTENTEAFF.